This T cell receptor beta chain was captured by sequencing in a study of T-cell memory formation after mild COVID-19. Study-level findings and limits: Of the contracting clones, CD4+ ones lay mainly in CM and EM, and CD8+ ones in EMRA. Clones that shrank (day 15 to 85) were balanced CD4/CD8, whereas later expanders leaned CD4+.

V gave up 0 bases and J gave up 6 bases; unmatched junction bases: 8. Germline V lookup: CDR1 LGHNA, CDR2 YNFKEQ. This CDR3 has 16 amino acids. cDNA libraries for TCR alpha and TCR beta, carrying sample barcodes and UMIs, came from 5'RACE with constant-segment primers. TCRdb recomputed calls from the 5' RACE reads with MiXCR, one row per CDR3 protein. The sample consists of 120,000 to 150,000 distinct CDR3 sequences, more than 13% of them appearing once. This clonotype was recorded at least ten times. The antigen is unknown. The sample consisted of PBMCs or a T cell subset sorted from them (not recorded which). The chain recombines TRBV4-2 with TRBJ1-2, with TRBD1 identical over 9 bases. The clonotype comes from an adult woman who had mild COVID-19 (a few samples of this study predate the infection). Cell type and time point are not known. The CDR3, as DNA: TGTGCCAGCAGCCAAGATCTCCAGACAGGGGGACATGGCTACACCTTC. This encodes CASSQDLQTGGHGYTF.